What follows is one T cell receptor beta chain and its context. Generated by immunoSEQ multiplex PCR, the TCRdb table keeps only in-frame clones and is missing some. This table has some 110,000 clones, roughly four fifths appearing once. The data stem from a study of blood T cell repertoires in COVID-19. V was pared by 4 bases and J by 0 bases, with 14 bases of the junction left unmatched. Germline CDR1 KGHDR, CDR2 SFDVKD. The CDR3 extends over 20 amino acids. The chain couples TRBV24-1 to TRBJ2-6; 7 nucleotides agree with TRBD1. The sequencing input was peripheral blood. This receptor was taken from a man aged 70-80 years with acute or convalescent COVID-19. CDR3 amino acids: CATSEDRWRPGGSGANVLTF. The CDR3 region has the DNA TGTGCCACCAGTGAGGATCGTTGGCGGCCAGGGGGCTCTGGGGCCAACGTCCTGACTTTC.